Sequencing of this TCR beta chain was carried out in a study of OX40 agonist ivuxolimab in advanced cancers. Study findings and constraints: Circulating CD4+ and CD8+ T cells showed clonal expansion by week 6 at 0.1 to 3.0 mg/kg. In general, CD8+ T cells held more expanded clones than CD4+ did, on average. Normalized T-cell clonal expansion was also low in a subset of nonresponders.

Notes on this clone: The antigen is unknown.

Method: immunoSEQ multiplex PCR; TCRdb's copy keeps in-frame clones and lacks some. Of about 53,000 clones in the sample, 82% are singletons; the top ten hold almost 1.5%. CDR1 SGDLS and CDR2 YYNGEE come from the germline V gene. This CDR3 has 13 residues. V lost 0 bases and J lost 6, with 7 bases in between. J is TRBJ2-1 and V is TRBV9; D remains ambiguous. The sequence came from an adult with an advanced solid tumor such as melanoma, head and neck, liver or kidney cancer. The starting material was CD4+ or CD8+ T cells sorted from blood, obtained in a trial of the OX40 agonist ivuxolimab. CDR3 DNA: TGTGCCAGCAGCGTAGGGCCGTCCAATGAGCAGTTCTTC. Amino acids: CASSVGPSNEQFF.